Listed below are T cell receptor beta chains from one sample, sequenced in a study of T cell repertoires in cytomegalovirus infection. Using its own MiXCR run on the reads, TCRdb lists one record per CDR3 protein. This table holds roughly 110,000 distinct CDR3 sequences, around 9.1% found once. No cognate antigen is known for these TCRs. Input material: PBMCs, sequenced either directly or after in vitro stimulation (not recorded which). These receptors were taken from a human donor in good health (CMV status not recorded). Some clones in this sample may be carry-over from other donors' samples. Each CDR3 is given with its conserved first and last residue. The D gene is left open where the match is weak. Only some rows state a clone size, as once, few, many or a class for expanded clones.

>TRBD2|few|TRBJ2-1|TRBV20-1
CSARPSGGRAPNEQFF
TGCAGTGCTAGGCCTTCTGGCGGGAGGGCCCCCAATGAGCAGTTCTTC
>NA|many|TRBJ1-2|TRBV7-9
CASSAPLSTVNYGYTF
TGTGCCAGCAGCGCCCCCCTGTCGACAGTCAACTATGGCTACACCTTC
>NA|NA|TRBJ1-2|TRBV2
CASSEAYGGYTF
TGTGCCAGCAGTGAAGCCTATGGGGGCTACACCTTC
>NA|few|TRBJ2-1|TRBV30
CAWSRRRDNEQFF
TGTGCCTGGAGTCGTCGGCGAGACAATGAGCAGTTCTTC
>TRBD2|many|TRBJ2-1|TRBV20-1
CSAPPVSGSWYNEQFF
TGCAGTGCCCCGCCCGTGAGCGGGAGTTGGTACAATGAGCAGTTCTTC
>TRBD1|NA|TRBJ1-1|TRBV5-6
CASSYGTGLNTEAFF
TGTGCCAGCAGCTACGGGACAGGATTGAACACTGAAGCTTTCTTT
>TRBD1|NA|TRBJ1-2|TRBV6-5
CASGQANFYGYTF
TGTGCCAGTGGACAGGCCAATTTCTATGGCTACACCTTC
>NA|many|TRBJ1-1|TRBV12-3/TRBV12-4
CASSLRGLTPEAFF
TGTGCCAGCAGTCTTCGGGGCCTCACCCCTGAAGCTTTCTTT
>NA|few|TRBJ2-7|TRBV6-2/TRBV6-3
CASVRRDGSYEQYF
TGTGCCAGCGTGAGACGGGACGGCTCCTACGAGCAGTACTTC
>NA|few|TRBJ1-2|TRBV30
CAWSTPVEGGYTF
TGTGCCTGGAGTACCCCCGTGGAGGGGGGCTACACCTTC
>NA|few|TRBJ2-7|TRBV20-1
CSAFGRGFYEQYF
TGCAGTGCCTTCGGTCGGGGATTCTACGAGCAGTACTTC
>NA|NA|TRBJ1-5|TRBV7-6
CASSLDQGLNQPQHF
TGTGCCAGCAGCTTAGATCAGGGTTTGAATCAGCCCCAGCATTTT
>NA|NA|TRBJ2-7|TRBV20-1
CSAWDSYEQYF
TGCAGTGCTTGGGACTCCTACGAGCAGTACTTC
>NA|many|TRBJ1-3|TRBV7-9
CASSLGSGNTIYF
TGTGCCAGCAGCTTAGGCTCTGGAAACACCATATATTTT
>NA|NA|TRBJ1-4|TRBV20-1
CSARDRREKLFF
TGCAGTGCTAGAGATCGTAGAGAAAAACTGTTTTTT
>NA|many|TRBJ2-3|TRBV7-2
CASSLDRVDTQYF
TGTGCCAGCAGCTTAGACCGAGTTGATACGCAGTATTTT
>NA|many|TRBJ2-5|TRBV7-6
CASSSGRKETQYF
TGTGCCAGCAGCTCTGGACGGAAAGAGACCCAGTACTTC
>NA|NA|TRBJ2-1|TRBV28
CASRASYNEQFF
TGTGCCAGCCGGGCCTCCTACAATGAGCAGTTCTTC
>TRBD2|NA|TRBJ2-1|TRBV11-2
CASSLRVWGLAGVGLLNEQFF
TGTGCCAGCAGCTTAAGGGTATGGGGACTAGCGGGAGTAGGGCTTCTCAATGAGCAGTTCTTC
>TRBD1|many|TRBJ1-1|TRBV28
CASSYTGGFTEAFF
TGTGCCAGCAGTTACACAGGGGGCTTCACTGAAGCTTTCTTT
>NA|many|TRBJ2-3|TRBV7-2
CASSLGSGPTDTQYF
TGTGCCAGCAGCTTAGGTTCGGGTCCCACAGATACGCAGTATTTT